The next 30 T cell receptor beta chains were all read from a single sample in a study of vaccination effects on CD4 cells after COVID-19. Sequenced by immunoSEQ multiplex PCR; TCRdb stores in-frame clones only, minus some. The top ten hold under 2.5% of the sample, which has about 71,000 clones, less than 80% seen once. No antigen is known for these receptors. Isolating CD4+ T cells followed more than eight days of culture. BNT162b2 vaccine or mRNA-1273 vaccine was given to participants in two doses. The sequencing used CD4+ T cells from PBMCs cultured without peptide, collected after COVID-19 vaccination. All receptors come from a human donor who received a COVID-19 vaccine.

This chain connects TRBV3-1 (or the pseudogene TRBV3-2) to TRBJ1-1, with 8 nucleotides matching TRBD1. V shed 3 bases, J shed 5 bases, and the junction held 8 bases outside the gene matches. This CDR3 comprises 15 residues. CDR1 and CDR2 (germline): LGHDT, YNNKEL (reference sequence). The CDR3 loop is CASSQARTGRTEAFF. The CDR3 bases are TGTGCCAGCAGCCAGGCCCGGACAGGGAGGACTGAAGCTTTCTTT.

The chain carries TRBV5-1 and TRBJ2-1, with 12 bases aligning to TRBD2. Losses at the gene ends were 3 bases for V and 7 bases for J; bases not matched to a gene: 8. The germline V gene has CDR1 SGHRS and CDR2 YFSETQ. The CDR3 has 16 amino acids. This CDR3 reads CASSSSSGGAGNEQFF. CDR3 DNA sequence: TGCGCCAGCAGCTCATCTAGCGGGGGGGCAGGGAATGAGCAGTTCTTC.

The gene calls are TRBV3-1 (or the pseudogene TRBV3-2) and TRBJ2-7, with D unclear. Per the germline V gene, CDR1 is LGHDT and CDR2 is YNNKEL (reference sequence). The CDR3 is 13 residues long. V was trimmed by 1 base and J by 7 bases, leaving 11 bases between them. CDR3 nucleotide sequence: TGTGCCAGCAGCCAAGGCGAGGTGGGAGAGCAGTACGTC. Translation: CASSQGEVGEQYV.

This chain uses TRBV19 with TRBJ1-3; D is undetermined. The CDR3 totals 15 residues. V lost 4 bases to trimming and J lost 2 bases, with 12 bases between them. Germline loops: CDR1 LNHDA, CDR2 SQIVND (reference sequence). The DNA for the CDR3 is TGTGCCAGTAGTAGCCAAGATGTTCCTGGAAACACCATATATTTT. Its protein product is CASSSQDVPGNTIYF.

This chain connects TRBV24-1 to TRBJ1-2; the match to TRBD1 covers 12 bases. The ends lost 4 bases at V and 8 bases at J; junction bases unmatched: 4. The CDR3 covers 14 residues. CDR1 and CDR2 (germline): KGHDR, SFDVKD. The CDR3 DNA follows: TGTGCCACCAGTGACCCGGGACAGGGGGCAGGCTACACCTTC. Translation gives CATSDPGQGAGYTF.

In its sample, this clone was seen a few times. The chain links TRBV7-9 to TRBJ2-1; 12 nucleotides agree with TRBD2. CDR1 is SEHNR, CDR2 FQNEAQ, per germline (reference sequence). This CDR3 contains 16 residues. J was trimmed by 8 bases and V by 4 bases; bases with no gene match: 9. The CDR3 coding sequence is TGTGCCAGCAGCTCCTACGCTAGCGGGGGGGGCGATGAGCAGTTCTTC. This translates into CASSSYASGGGDEQFF.

This clone was picked up a small number of times. This sequence joins TRBV24-1 and TRBJ2-1; 7 bases agree with TRBD2. The CDR3 covers 16 residues. The trim removed 1 base at V and 1 base at J, leaving 3 bases unmatched. CDR1 is KGHDR and CDR2 is SFDVKD in the germline V gene. CDR3 bases: TGTGCCACCAGTGATTTCGGGGGGACGTCCTACAATGAGCAGTTCTTC. The encoded protein is CATSDFGGTSYNEQFF.

V is TRBV5-8 and J is TRBJ2-1; possibly TRBD1 for D (6 bases). Trimming stripped 7 bases from V and 6 bases from J, with 26 bases between. CDR3 length equals 17 residues. Germline V gives CDR1 SGHTS, CDR2 YDEGEE. CDR3 nucleotides: TGTGCCAGCCCCCTGGGGGCATTCAACCCAGGGGTCAATGAGCAGTTCTTC. This translates into CASPLGAFNPGVNEQFF.

The chain is built from TRBV30 and TRBJ1-3; no firm D call. Germline loops: CDR1 GTSNPN, CDR2 SVGIG (reference sequence). V gave up 3 bases and J gave up 4 bases, with 10 bases separating them. The CDR3 runs to 13 residues. The CDR3 bases are TGTGCCTGGAGCTTGGCGGGAGGAAACACCATATATTTT. This translates into CAWSLAGGNTIYF.

The V call is TRBV5-6, the J call TRBJ1-1, with 7 positions matching TRBD1. CDR1 and CDR2 (germline): SGHDT, YYEEEE. Trimming cost V 0 bases and J 5 bases; bases outside gene matches: 4. This CDR3 has 14 amino acids. CDR3 region: CASSLGQGGTEAFF. The DNA of the CDR3 is TGTGCCAGCAGCTTGGGACAGGGAGGGACTGAAGCTTTCTTT.

DNA of the CDR3: TGTGCCAGCAGCCCCTACCGGACCGGCACCGGGGAGCTGTTTTTT. Protein sequence: CASSPYRTGTGELFF. The chain combines TRBV7-3 with TRBJ2-2; D gene unclear. This CDR3 contains 15 residues. The germline CDR1 and CDR2 sequences are SGHTA and FQGTGA. The V end was cut by 5 bases, the J end by 4 bases, with 14 bases between. Full variable domain (rest looked up from reference TRBV7-3 and TRBJ2-2): GAGVSQTPSNKVTEKGKYVELRCDPISGHTALYWYRQSLGQGPEFLIYFQGTGAADDSGLPNDRFFAVRPEGSVSTLKIQRTERGDSAVYLCASSPYRTGTGELFFGEGSRLTVL.

CDR3 nucleotides: TGTGCTAGTGCCTGGAGGGAATCAGTAGATACGCAGTATTTT. Translated: CASAWRESVDTQYF. The chain couples TRBV12-5 to TRBJ2-3, with D tentatively TRBD2 (6 bases). The CDR3 contains 14 residues. The V end lost 7 bases, the J end lost 5 bases, and 16 bases lay between the germline ends. CDR1 and CDR2 (germline): LGHNT, FRNRAP.

The V and J genes are TRBV6-1 and TRBJ1-3; D call uncertain. The CDR3 totals 14 residues. The V end was cut by 2 bases, the J end by 0 bases, with 5 bases between. Germline lookup yields CDR1 MNHNS and CDR2 SASEGT. CDR3 sequence: CASSERVSGNTIYF. For the CDR3, the DNA is TGTGCCAGCAGTGAACGGGTCTCTGGAAACACCATATATTTT.

The chain combines TRBV6-5 with TRBJ2-3; 8 nucleotides align to TRBD2. CDR1 is MNHEY, CDR2 SVGAGI, per germline. Trimming at V came to 4 bases and at J to 2 bases, leaving 5 bases not matched to a gene. The CDR3 covers 15 residues. CDR3 residues: CASSSPGGDTDTQYF. Here the CDR3 DNA reads TGTGCCAGCAGTTCCCCCGGGGGGGACACAGATACGCAGTATTTT.

The chain employs TRBV20-1 and TRBJ2-3, with a weak D call TRBD2 (6 bases). The CDR3 covers 14 residues. The germline V gene encodes CDR1 DFQATT and CDR2 SNEGSKA (reference sequence). Trimming left V 5 bases short and J 5 bases short, with 17 bases between. CDR3 loop: CSAGGGASVDTQYF. DNA of the CDR3: TGCAGTGCTGGTGGAGGGGCGAGTGTAGATACGCAGTATTTT.

This clone was counted a single time. V is TRBV5-1 and J is TRBJ2-2; TRBD2 might be the D (6 bases). The CDR3 contains 15 residues. V was clipped by 1 base and J by 1 base, with 8 bases between them. Germline V gene sequence: CDR1 SGHRS, CDR2 YFSETQ. This chain's CDR3 is CASSLWGENTGELFF. The CDR3 nucleotides are TGCGCCAGCAGCTTGTGGGGGGAGAACACCGGGGAGCTGTTTTTT.

The genes are TRBV12-3 or TRBV12-4 and TRBJ2-5, with D perhaps TRBD2 (5 bases). CDR3 length equals 13 residues. Between the trimmed V and J ends, which lost 6 bases and 4 bases, there was a span of 12 bases. The CDR3, as DNA: TGTGCCAGCAGCCCCGGGGTACCAGAGACCCAGTACTTC. This translates into CASSPGVPETQYF.

V usage is TRBV5-4 and J usage is TRBJ2-3; D uncertain. Deletions cut 0 bases from V and 1 base from J, with 3 bases between. This CDR3 has 13 amino acids. CDR1 and CDR2 from the germline V gene are SGHNT and YYREEE (reference sequence). The CDR3 here is CASSLVGTDTQYF. The CDR3 nucleotides read TGTGCCAGCAGCTTGGTCGGCACAGATACGCAGTATTTT.

This chain's CDR3 is CASSGGAQTFGETQYF. Written as DNA, the CDR3 is TGTGCCAGCAGCGGTGGGGCCCAGACCTTCGGGGAGACCCAGTACTTC. The chain combines TRBV9 with TRBJ2-5; a weak D match, TRBD1 (5 bases). The CDR3 length is 16 residues. Germline V gene sequence: CDR1 SGDLS, CDR2 YYNGEE. Trimming took off 3 bases at V and 5 bases at J, with 20 bases between the two ends.

The chain couples TRBV28 to TRBJ2-5; possible D gene TRBD2, 5 bases. The germline V and J ends were trimmed by 4 bases and 3 bases, with 15 bases remaining between them. CDR1 is MDHEN and CDR2 is SYDVKM in the germline V gene. CDR3 size: 15 residues. The CDR3, as DNA: TGTGCCAGCAGTTCTTCTAATGGACTTAAAGAGACCCAGTACTTC. Protein: CASSSSNGLKETQYF.

This clone was detected once. This rearrangement joins TRBV19 to TRBJ2-7; TRBD1 agrees at 9 bases. V was pared by 5 bases and J by 6 bases, with 5 bases of the junction left unmatched. The CDR3 is 13 residues long. The germline V gene encodes CDR1 LNHDA and CDR2 SQIVND (reference sequence). CDR3 region: CASSAGTGSEQYV. CDR3 sequence (DNA): TGTGCCAGTAGTGCAGGGACAGGGTCCGAGCAGTACGTC.

The chain links TRBV7-2 to TRBJ2-2; no clear D gene. This CDR3 contains 15 residues. The germline gives CDR1 SGHTA, CDR2 FQGNSA. The V gene lost 3 bases and the J gene lost 0 bases, with 8 bases spanning the gap. The CDR3 DNA sequence: TGTGCCAGCAGCTTCTACTTCTCGAACACCGGGGAGCTGTTTTTT. Translated, it gives CASSFYFSNTGELFF.

This chain connects TRBV18 to TRBJ2-5; weak D call: TRBD2 (6 bases). The CDR3 consists of 15 residues. The V end lost 0 bases, the J end lost 1 base, and 9 bases lay between the germline ends. CDR1 and CDR2 (germline): KGHSH, LQKENI. DNA for the CDR3: TGTGCCAGCTCACCACCGGCCGGGGGCCAAGAGACCCAGTACTTC. Residues: CASSPPAGGQETQYF.

The chain employs TRBV12-5 and TRBJ1-1; 8 nucleotides line up with TRBD1. The germline CDR1 and CDR2 sequences are LGHNT and FRNRAP. The ends lost 4 bases at V and 6 bases at J; junction bases unmatched: 13. The CDR3 is 16 residues long. DNA for the CDR3: TGTGCTAGTGGTTCTCGCCCAGGGGGCACGCTCTCTGAAGCTTTCTTT. Its protein is CASGSRPGGTLSEAFF.

The V and J genes are TRBV5-6 and TRBJ2-2, with 7 positions matching TRBD1. Per the germline V gene, CDR1 is SGHDT and CDR2 is YYEEEE. V lost 5 bases to trimming and J lost 7 bases; unmatched junction nucleotides: 8. This CDR3 contains 14 residues. The CDR3 protein is CASRPTGVYGELFF. CDR3 nucleotides: TGTGCCAGCAGACCTACAGGGGTCTACGGGGAGCTGTTTTTT.

CDR3 coding DNA: TGTGCCAGCAGACTGGCGGGACAAGAGACCCAGTACTTC. Protein product: CASRLAGQETQYF. This chain links TRBV7-2 with TRBJ2-5; perhaps TRBD2 as D (6 bases). Per germline, CDR1 SGHTA and CDR2 FQGNSA. The CDR3 sequence is 13 residues long. V was shortened by 6 bases and J by 2 bases, with 10 bases between the two germline ends.

The chain uses TRBV6-5 and TRBJ2-2; no firm D call. The length of the CDR3 is 14 residues. Germline CDR1 is MNHEY and CDR2 is SVGAGI. V lost 3 bases, J lost 6 bases, and 11 bases lay in between. In DNA form, the CDR3 reads TGTGCCAGCAGTTATGAATTCCTGTCCGGGGAGCTGTTTTTT. This encodes CASSYEFLSGELFF.

V is TRBV6-1 and J is TRBJ2-1, with D unclear. V gave up 4 bases and J gave up 6 bases, with 13 bases separating them. CDR3 length: 14 residues. Germline assignment: CDR1 MNHNS and CDR2 SASEGT. The CDR3 sequence: CASSGAGRPNEQFF. The CDR3 DNA is TGTGCCAGCAGTGGAGCTGGACGCCCCAATGAGCAGTTCTTC.

This clone is medium-sized (0.01 to 0.1%). This sequence joins TRBV2 and TRBJ1-2; no clear D. CDR1 SNHLY and CDR2 FYNNEI come from the germline V gene. The germline V and J ends were trimmed by 2 bases and 0 bases, with 13 bases remaining between them. The CDR3 loop spans 16 amino acids. CDR3 DNA: TGTGCCAGCAGTGAATTCGGAGGCGGATCTAACTATGGCTACACCTTC. This translates into CASSEFGGGSNYGYTF.

This clone is a singleton in its sample. The chain couples TRBV5-4 to TRBJ2-3, with no clear D. V gave up 6 bases and J gave up 0 bases, with 8 bases separating them. Germline lookup yields CDR1 SGHNT and CDR2 YYREEE (reference sequence). The CDR3 is made up of 13 amino acids. In DNA, the CDR3 is TGTGCCAGCACCCCGACTAGCACAGATACGCAGTATTTT. This codes for CASTPTSTDTQYF.